Sequencing of this T cell receptor (beta chain) was carried out in a study of blood T cell repertoires in COVID-19. Overall study context: The samples span acute and convalescent COVID-19 from the United States, Italy and Spain. T cells, B-cell-depleted T cells, or PBMCs provided the cDNA or gDNA that served as material.

Germline loops: CDR1 LGHDT, CDR2 YNNKEL (reference sequence). This CDR3 contains 14 residues. Deletions cut 1 base from V and 6 bases from J, with 11 bases between. In the study's own analysis: Amplification of reference gene primers was used by the study to estimate nucleated cell counts. The table came from immunoSEQ multiplex PCR; TCRdb's copy has only in-frame clones and leaves some out. That table supplies the V and J calls and clone size; D and trimming were determined from the DNA. The sample has tens of thousands of clones, roughly 90% seen once. This clone was counted a single time. This TCR derives from a human donor in a cohort sampled during active COVID-19. This sequence joins TRBV3-1 (or the pseudogene TRBV3-2) and TRBJ2-3; TRBD2 might be the D (5 bases). What was sequenced was peripheral blood. The CDR3 DNA reads as TGTGCCAGCAGCCAAGCGGACTCCCCGGATACGCAGTATTTT. The encoded protein is CASSQADSPDTQYF.